This is a list of T cell receptor beta chains from one sample in a study of early T cells in non-severe SARS-CoV-2 infection. TCRdb reprocessed the 5' RACE reads via MiXCR and lists one record per CDR3 protein. The sample carries about 36,000 distinct CDR3 sequences, about 9.3% recorded once. The sequencing sample was made of whole blood. All receptors derive from an adult who was a healthcare worker with PCR-confirmed SARS-CoV-2 infection or an uninfected control (not recorded which). Each CDR3 is given with its conserved first and last residue. The D gene is left open where the match is weak. Clone size is shown for a subset of rows, as once, few, many or a class of expanded clone.

j_gene	d_gene	abundance	v_gene	CDR3nt	CDR3aa
TRBJ2-7	.	many	TRBV11-2	TGTGCCAGCAGCCGGAGCGGGACATGGAGCGGCGAGCAGTACTTC	CASSRSGTWSGEQYF
TRBJ1-4	.	many	TRBV20-1	TGCAGTGCTAGCCGTGGGGGCTCGAGTGAAAAACTGTTTTTT	CSASRGGSSEKLFF
TRBJ2-3	.	.	TRBV11-3	TGTGCCAGCAGCTTGATTAGCGATACGCAGTATTTT	CASSLISDTQYF
TRBJ2-7	TRBD2	many	TRBV7-2	TGTGCCAGCAGCTCCCAGGGGGCTAGCGGGGGAGTAGGGCAGTACTTC	CASSSQGASGGVGQYF
TRBJ2-3	TRBD2	many	TRBV11-1	TGTGCCAGCACCTTTCGTCTTATCGGGGGGGGCACAGATACGCAGTATTTT	CASTFRLIGGGTDTQYF
TRBJ1-2	TRBD1	large	TRBV3-1	TGTGCCAGCAGCCCGATCCTTGACAGGGGGACGTATGGCTACACCTTC	CASSPILDRGTYGYTF
TRBJ2-1	.	.	TRBV19	TGTGCCAGTAGTATAGCTAGACACCCCGGGAATGAGCAGTTCTTC	CASSIARHPGNEQFF
TRBJ1-1	TRBD1	.	TRBV12-5	TGTGCTAGTGGTTCGACAGGGGCGGCCACTGAAGCTTTCTTT	CASGSTGAATEAFF
TRBJ2-7	.	many	TRBV7-9	TGTGCCAGCAGCCGGACGTCGAAGGGGCCCGAGCAGTACTTC	CASSRTSKGPEQYF
TRBJ1-1	.	many	TRBV6-6	TGTGCCAGCAGTTTGGCCACAATGAACACTGAAGCTTTCTTT	CASSLATMNTEAFF
TRBJ1-4	.	few	TRBV7-9	TGTGCCAGCAGCTTAGCGTCCGATAAGCGGGAAAAACTGTTTTTT	CASSLASDKREKLFF
TRBJ1-1	TRBD1	many	TRBV28	TGTGCCACGAACGGACAAGGACAGGGAAAGGCTTTCTTT	CATNGQGQGKAFF
TRBJ2-3	.	many	TRBV20-1	TGCAGTGCGGAACAGGGGAGGGATACGCAGTATTTT	CSAEQGRDTQYF
TRBJ1-1	.	many	TRBV19	TGTGCCAGTAGTATAGAGCGCAGGGTTGGCACTGAAGCTTTCTTT	CASSIERRVGTEAFF
TRBJ1-1	.	.	TRBV29-1	TGCAGCGTTGACTGGGGGAACACTGAAGCTTTCTTT	CSVDWGNTEAFF
TRBJ2-5	TRBD2	many	TRBV3-1	TGTGCCAGCAGCCAAGTCGGGGCCCGTAGCGGGGAGACCCAGTACTTC	CASSQVGARSGETQYF
TRBJ2-1	.	many	TRBV7-2	TGTGCCAGCAGCTTAGCGAGCAGGGGATCCAATGAGCAGTTCTTC	CASSLASRGSNEQFF
TRBJ1-2	TRBD1	many	TRBV6-6	TGTGCCAGCATGCACCTAGGACGGACAGGGACCTATGGCTACACCTTC	CASMHLGRTGTYGYTF
TRBJ2-1	TRBD2	many	TRBV20-1	TGCAGTGCTAGCACTAGCGATAGCTCCTACAATGAGCAGTTCTTC	CSASTSDSSYNEQFF
TRBJ2-3	.	many	TRBV29-1	TGCAGCGTTGAAGAGGTTGCGGGTACGCAGTATTTT	CSVEEVAGTQYF
TRBJ2-6	.	many	TRBV7-3	TGTGCCAGCAGCTCGAGGGGGGGCCCCAGCTCTGGGGCCAACGTCCTGACTTTC	CASSSRGGPSSGANVLTF
TRBJ2-1	TRBD1	many	TRBV6-5	TGTGCCAGCAAAACGACAGGGTACAATGAGCAGTTCTTC	CASKTTGYNEQFF
TRBJ2-1	TRBD2	few	TRBV19	TGTGCCAGTAGTATCTTTGCTTTGTCGGGGGGTAACAATGAGCAGTTCTTC	CASSIFALSGGNNEQFF
TRBJ1-2	.	many	TRBV5-1	TGCGCCAGCAGCCAAACTGGACAGTATGGCTACACCTTC	CASSQTGQYGYTF
TRBJ1-1	.	.	TRBV29-1	TGCAGCGGGGGCACAGGGAACACTGAAGCTTTCTTT	CSGGTGNTEAFF
TRBJ2-1	TRBD1	.	TRBV7-9	TGTGCCAGCAGCTCCCAGGGGGCTGAGCAGTTCTTC	CASSSQGAEQFF
TRBJ2-4	TRBD2	.	TRBV6-6	TGTGCCAGTTCGCCTACCCTCCCGGGGACTAGCGGGGGAAACATTCAGTACTTC	CASSPTLPGTSGGNIQYF
TRBJ1-1	.	.	TRBV7-2	TGTGCCAGCAGCTTATTGCGCACAAACACTGAAGCTTTCTTT	CASSLLRTNTEAFF
TRBJ1-4	.	.	TRBV3-1	TGTGCCAGCAGCCAGTGGTCCAGGGGAATTGAAAAACTGTTTTTT	CASSQWSRGIEKLFF
TRBJ2-2	TRBD2	many	TRBV11-2	TGTGCCAGCAGCCGGGGACTAGCACCCAACACCGGGGAGCTGTTTTTT	CASSRGLAPNTGELFF
TRBJ2-5	TRBD2	.	TRBV12-3/TRBV12-4	TGTGCCAGCAGCGTAGCGGGGTTCCAAGAGACCCAGTACTTC	CASSVAGFQETQYF
TRBJ1-1	.	many	TRBV9	TGTGCCAGCAGCGTAGATGGCAGTATGAACACTGAAGCTTTCTTT	CASSVDGSMNTEAFF
TRBJ2-1	TRBD2	many	TRBV5-1	TGCGCCAGCAGCCCCCGACTAGCGAATGAGCAGTTCTTC	CASSPRLANEQFF
TRBJ2-1	.	many	TRBV9	TGTGCCAGCAGCGTAGGGGGTCTCACTGGCCATGAGCAGTTCTTC	CASSVGGLTGHEQFF
TRBJ2-6	.	many	TRBV20-1	TGCAGTGCCTCGGTTTCTGGGGCCAACGTCCTGACTTTC	CSASVSGANVLTF
TRBJ2-2	.	.	TRBV19	TGTGCCAGTAGTCACCGCACCGGGGAGCTGTTTTTT	CASSHRTGELFF
TRBJ1-1	TRBD1	.	TRBV6-6	TGTGCCAGCTTGAGGGACAGGGGGAACACTGAAGCTTTCTTT	CASLRDRGNTEAFF
TRBJ2-7	.	many	TRBV29-1	TGCAGCGTTGTTGGTGGGACCTACGAGCAGTACTTC	CSVVGGTYEQYF
TRBJ2-1	TRBD1	many	TRBV20-1	TGCAGTGCTCTGACAGGGGCATCCTACAATGAGCAGTTCTTC	CSALTGASYNEQFF
TRBJ2-7	TRBD1	.	TRBV19	TGTGCCAGTAGTACAACCTCAGGGGGCTGGGACGAGCAGTACTTC	CASSTTSGGWDEQYF
TRBJ1-1	.	many	TRBV28	TGTGCTACAACTTGGGGGGGCACTGAAGCTTTCTTT	CATTWGGTEAFF
TRBJ2-3	.	many	TRBV29-1	TGCAGCGTTAACACAGATACGCAGTATTTT	CSVNTDTQYF
TRBJ2-3	.	many	TRBV5-4	TGTGCCAGCAGCTTAGGTTCCGATTCTACAGATACGCAGTATTTT	CASSLGSDSTDTQYF
TRBJ2-7	.	many	TRBV27	TGTGCCAGCAGTTTGGGGGGAAACGAGCAGTACTTC	CASSLGGNEQYF
TRBJ1-1	.	many	TRBV4-1	TGCGCCAGCAGCCAAGTGGCAGATACTGAAGCTTTCTTT	CASSQVADTEAFF
TRBJ1-3	.	many	TRBV9	TGTGCCAGCAGCGTCCTGGGGAGGCCGTCCTCTGGAAACACCATATATTTT	CASSVLGRPSSGNTIYF
TRBJ1-1	.	many	TRBV28	TGTGCCAGCAGTTTCGGGCAGGGGCTGACTGAAGCTTTCTTT	CASSFGQGLTEAFF